This TCR beta chain came from a study of blood T cell repertoires in COVID-19. Germline loops: CDR1 LGHDT, CDR2 YNNKEL (reference sequence). The CDR3 consists of 11 residues. V lost 3 bases to trimming and J lost 8 bases, with 7 bases between them. Original processing notes: Scientists estimated how many nucleated cells there were by amplifying reference gene primers. Generated by immunoSEQ multiplex PCR, the TCRdb table keeps only in-frame clones and is missing some. That table supplies the V and J calls and clone size; D and trimming were determined from the DNA. The sample shows around 250,000 clones, more than 75% of them seen only once.

The chain joins TRBV3-1 (or the pseudogene TRBV3-2) to TRBJ1-2; no firm D call. The sequence was collected from a woman aged 45-59 years who had recovered from COVID-19. Sequenced: PBMCs or T cells enriched from blood (not recorded which). The CDR3 DNA follows: TGTGCCAGCAGCCACTGGCTGGGCTACACCTTC. Translation gives CASSHWLGYTF.